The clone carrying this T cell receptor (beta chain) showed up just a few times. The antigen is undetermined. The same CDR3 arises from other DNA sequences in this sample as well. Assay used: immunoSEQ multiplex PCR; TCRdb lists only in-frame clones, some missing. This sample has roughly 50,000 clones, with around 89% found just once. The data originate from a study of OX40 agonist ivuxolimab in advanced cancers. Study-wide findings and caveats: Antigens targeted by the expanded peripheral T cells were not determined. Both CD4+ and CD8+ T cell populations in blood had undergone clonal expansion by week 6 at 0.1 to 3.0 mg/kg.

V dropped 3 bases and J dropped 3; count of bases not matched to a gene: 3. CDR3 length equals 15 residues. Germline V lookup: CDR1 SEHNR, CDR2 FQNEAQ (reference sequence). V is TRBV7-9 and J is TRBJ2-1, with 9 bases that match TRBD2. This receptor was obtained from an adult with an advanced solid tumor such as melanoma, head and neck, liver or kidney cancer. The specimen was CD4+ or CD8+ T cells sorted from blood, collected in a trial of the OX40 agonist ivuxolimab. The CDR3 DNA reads TGTGCCAGCAGCTTGACTAGCGGTTACTACAATGAGCAGTTCTTC. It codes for CASSLTSGYYNEQFF.